This T cell receptor (beta chain) was found in a study of T cell responses to AZD1222 COVID-19 vaccine. In germline, CDR1 is SGHRS, CDR2 YFSETQ. The CDR3 extends over 18 amino acids. V shed 0 bases and J 8 bases; nucleotides not matched to a gene: 19. Sequencing used immunoSEQ multiplex PCR; TCRdb keeps in-frame clones, though not all of them. The table includes about 180,000 clones, just over 85% detected once. The material sequenced was peripheral blood, taken on day 0 of AZD1222 vaccination. V usage is TRBV5-1 and J usage is TRBJ1-1; 7 bases are a match to TRBD1. This TCR was recovered from an adult in good health. The CDR3 protein is CASSLASGRGGLVTEAFF. DNA for the CDR3: TGCGCCAGCAGCTTGGCCAGTGGCAGGGGGGGACTGGTAACCGAAGCTTTCTTT. Based on the CDR3 plus reference TRBV5-1 and TRBJ1-1, the full variable domain is KAGVTQTPRYLIKTRGQQVTLSCSPISGHRSVSWYQQTPGQGLQFLFEYFSETQRNKGNFPGRFSGRQFSNSRSEMNVSTLELGDSALYLCASSLASGRGGLVTEAFFGQGTRLTVV.